A selection of T cell receptor beta chains follows, all from one sample in a study of T cells after yellow fever vaccination. TCRdb reanalysed the 5' RACE reads using MiXCR and keeps one entry per CDR3 protein. The sample has a few hundred thousand distinct CDR3 sequences; under 7.5% are singletons. The source material was PBMCs, sampled 5 days after the yellow fever booster vaccination. Receptor source: a man younger than 40 who received the YFV17D yellow fever vaccine. Each CDR3 is given with its conserved first and last residue. The D gene is left open where the match is weak. Only some rows state a clone size, as once, few, many or a class for expanded clones.

J gene | V gene | clone size | D gene | CDR3 protein | CDR3 DNA
TRBJ2-1 | TRBV5-1 | many | TRBD1 | CASSVPLGQGGDEQFF | TGCGCCAGCAGCGTGCCCTTGGGACAGGGAGGGGATGAGCAGTTCTTC
TRBJ1-4 | TRBV20-1 | few | . | CSAFPPTGSPLDEKLFF | TGCAGTGCTTTTCCGCCGACAGGCTCTCCTTTGGATGAAAAACTGTTTTTT
TRBJ1-1 | TRBV7-8 | many | TRBD1 | CASSLEQGAMNTEAFF | TGTGCCAGCAGCTTAGAGCAGGGGGCGATGAACACTGAAGCTTTCTTT
TRBJ2-7 | TRBV18 | . | . | CASSSSQGYEQYF | TGTGCCAGCTCATCCTCTCAGGGGTACGAGCAGTACTTC
TRBJ2-2 | TRBV4-3 | . | TRBD1 | CASSQERAGGYTGELFF | TGCGCCAGCAGCCAAGAACGGGCAGGGGGATATACCGGGGAGCTGTTTTTT
TRBJ1-3 | TRBV5-1 | . | . | CASSLEAGAGNTIYF | TGCGCCAGCAGCTTGGAAGCAGGGGCTGGAAACACCATATATTTT
TRBJ1-1 | TRBV10-3 | many | TRBD1 | CAIRGTGVDTEAFF | TGTGCCATCAGGGGCACAGGGGTAGACACTGAAGCTTTCTTT
TRBJ2-1 | TRBV7-8 | many | TRBD2 | CASSLAGGPSYNEQFF | TGTGCCAGCAGCTTAGCGGGAGGGCCCTCCTACAATGAGCAGTTCTTC
TRBJ2-1 | TRBV12-3/TRBV12-4 | few | TRBD2 | CASSPLLAGAVYNEQFF | TGTGCCAGCAGTCCACTCCTAGCGGGAGCCGTCTACAATGAGCAGTTCTTC
TRBJ2-3 | TRBV6-6 | many | TRBD2 | CASSWLAEDTQYF | TGTGCCAGCAGTTGGCTAGCGGAAGATACGCAGTATTTT
TRBJ2-1 | TRBV7-6 | . | TRBD2 | CASSLDLAGSSYNEQFF | TGTGCCAGCAGCTTAGATTTAGCGGGTAGCTCCTACAATGAGCAGTTCTTC
TRBJ2-7 | TRBV15 | . | TRBD2 | CATSREYHLTSGSFHEQYF | TGTGCCACCAGCAGAGAATACCACCTTACTAGCGGGAGTTTCCACGAGCAGTACTTC
TRBJ2-7 | TRBV11-2 | . | . | CASSKGQGYEQYF | TGTGCCAGCAGCAAGGGACAAGGCTACGAGCAGTACTTC
TRBJ2-5 | TRBV28 | many | . | CASPPRGRAPGPETQYF | TGTGCCAGCCCCCCCCGGGGCAGGGCACCAGGACCTGAGACCCAGTACTTC
TRBJ2-7 | TRBV5-5 | few | TRBD1 | CASSYSRQGTYEQYF | TGTGCCAGCAGTTACTCCCGACAGGGGACGTACGAGCAGTACTTC
TRBJ2-7 | TRBV9 | few | TRBD1 | CASSAGTGFYEQYF | TGTGCCAGCAGCGCTGGGACAGGGTTCTACGAGCAGTACTTC
TRBJ2-1 | TRBV3-1 | . | TRBD2 | CACTHRSGLAGYNEQFF | TGTGCCTGCACCCACAGATCGGGGCTAGCGGGGTACAATGAGCAGTTCTTC
TRBJ2-5 | TRBV5-1 | many | . | CASSPVKGRTETQYF | TGCGCCAGCAGCCCTGTTAAAGGGAGAACGGAGACCCAGTACTTC
TRBJ2-1 | TRBV6-4 | few | TRBD2 | CASSDAGGEQFF | TGTGCCAGCAGTGACGCGGGGGGAGAGCAGTTCTTC
TRBJ1-3 | TRBV11-2 | many | . | CASSRWGFTGSSGNTIYF | TGTGCCAGCAGCCGATGGGGATTTACGGGGAGCTCTGGAAACACCATATATTTT
TRBJ2-3 | TRBV2 | . | . | CASSDLTFATDTQYF | TGTGCCAGCAGTGATCTTACGTTCGCCACAGATACGCAGTATTTT
TRBJ2-7 | TRBV7-2 | many | . | CASSLNNRERYF | TGTGCCAGCAGCTTGAACAACAGGGAACGGTACTTC
TRBJ2-5 | TRBV5-1 | . | TRBD2 | CASSLAGTSGRETQYF | TGCGCCAGCAGCTTGGCCGGGACTAGCGGGAGGGAGACCCAGTACTTC
TRBJ1-2 | TRBV3-1 | many | . | CASSQDPGAGYGYTF | TGTGCCAGCAGCCAAGATCCCGGGGCCGGTTATGGCTACACCTTC
TRBJ2-7 | TRBV29-1 | . | . | CSVIGYNYEQYF | TGCAGCGTAATCGGATACAACTACGAGCAGTACTTC
TRBJ2-1 | TRBV18 | many | TRBD2 | CASSLSRLAGESEQFF | TGTGCCAGCTCACTTTCTCGACTAGCGGGAGAGAGTGAGCAGTTCTTC
TRBJ2-2 | TRBV12-3/TRBV12-4 | many | TRBD2 | CASSFQSGGAAITGELFF | TGTGCCAGCAGTTTCCAAAGCGGGGGGGCTGCGATTACCGGGGAGCTGTTTTTT
TRBJ2-1 | TRBV12-3/TRBV12-4 | few | . | CASSHNGKLSSSYNEQFF | TGTGCCAGCAGCCATAACGGAAAGTTATCGAGCTCCTACAATGAGCAGTTCTTC
TRBJ2-1 | TRBV5-1 | many | TRBD1 | CASSLTGGSYNEQFF | TGCGCCAGCAGCCTCACAGGGGGATCCTACAATGAGCAGTTCTTC
TRBJ2-3 | TRBV12-3/TRBV12-4 | many | TRBD2 | CASSLGLAGGSDTQYF | TGTGCCAGCAGTTTAGGACTAGCGGGAGGATCAGATACGCAGTATTTT
TRBJ1-1 | TRBV30 | few | . | CAWSGGDTEAFF | TGTGCCTGGAGCGGGGGCGACACTGAAGCTTTCTTT
TRBJ1-2 | TRBV4-2 | . | . | CASSPGLDGGYTF | TGTGCCAGCAGCCCAGGGCTCGATGGTGGCTACACCTTC
TRBJ2-5 | TRBV18 | few | . | CASSPFRETQYF | TGTGCCAGCTCACCATTCCGAGAGACCCAGTACTTC
TRBJ2-7 | TRBV11-2 | many | TRBD2 | CASSSLGTSGRAKSYEQYF | TGTGCCAGCAGCTCCCTCGGGACTAGCGGGAGGGCAAAGTCCTACGAGCAGTACTTC
TRBJ2-2 | TRBV7-9 | many | TRBD2 | CASSQVGLAGDTGELFF | TGTGCCAGCAGCCAAGTGGGGCTAGCGGGAGACACCGGGGAGCTGTTTTTT
TRBJ2-5 | TRBV28 | many | TRBD2 | CASSSYRLAGGETQYF | TGTGCCAGCAGCTCCTACAGACTAGCGGGAGGAGAGACCCAGTACTTC
TRBJ2-1 | TRBV15 | . | . | CATSSLGHRNDNEQFF | TGTGCCACCAGCAGCTTGGGACACCGGAACGACAATGAGCAGTTCTTC
TRBJ1-1 | TRBV2 | many | . | CASSLEKNTEAFF | TGTGCCAGCAGTCTAGAGAAGAACACTGAAGCTTTCTTT
TRBJ2-5 | TRBV20-1 | . | TRBD2 | CSASRGGRSQETQYF | TGCAGTGCTAGTCGTGGCGGGAGGAGCCAAGAGACCCAGTACTTC
TRBJ2-5 | TRBV7-8 | many | . | CASYPLRTEETQYF | TGTGCCAGCTACCCACTCAGGACAGAAGAGACCCAGTACTTC
TRBJ1-5 | TRBV4-3 | . | . | CASSQDLISSVEPQHF | TGCGCCAGCAGCCAAGATCTTATTTCGTCGGTTGAGCCCCAGCATTTT
TRBJ2-1 | TRBV5-1 | . | . | CASSLNNEQLF | TGCGCCAGCAGCCTTAACAATGAGCAGTTGTTC
TRBJ2-7 | TRBV5-4 | . | TRBD1 | CASSLGGAGTGLTYEQYF | TGTGCCAGCAGCTTGGGTGGGGCCGGGACAGGGCTTACCTACGAGCAGTACTTC
TRBJ2-1 | TRBV20-1 | . | . | CSARNWDGNEQFF | TGCAGTGCTAGAAACTGGGACGGCAATGAGCAGTTCTTC
TRBJ2-1 | TRBV7-9 | few | . | CASSLAGIEIYNEQFF | TGTGCCAGCAGCTTAGCGGGTATCGAGATCTACAATGAGCAGTTCTTC
TRBJ2-7 | TRBV28 | few | TRBD1 | CASSPFVDRGREQYF | TGTGCCAGCAGTCCCTTTGTGGACAGGGGGCGCGAGCAGTACTTC
TRBJ2-3 | TRBV10-3 | . | . | CAISESKFGRTGSTDTQYF | TGTGCCATCAGTGAGTCAAAGTTCGGGAGGACAGGGTCCACAGATACGCAGTATTTT
TRBJ2-5 | TRBV20-1 | few | . | CSARFAGRGETQYF | TGCAGTGCTAGATTTGCTGGGCGAGGAGAGACCCAGTACTTC
TRBJ2-5 | TRBV7-2 | . | . | CAISLGGLETQYF | TGTGCCATCAGCTTAGGAGGTTTGGAGACCCAGTACTTC
TRBJ2-1 | TRBV5-1 | many | TRBD2 | CASSLEGTSGSIGEQFF | TGCGCCAGCAGCTTGGAAGGGACTAGCGGGAGTATTGGTGAGCAGTTCTTC
TRBJ2-3 | TRBV12-3/TRBV12-4 | . | . | CASSFVSDTQYF | TGTGCCAGCAGTTTCGTTTCTGATACGCAGTATTTT